Following are 10 T cell receptor beta chains from one sample sequenced in a study of blood T cell repertoires in COVID-19. Assay: immunoSEQ multiplex PCR; the TCRdb copy retains only in-frame clones and omits some. The table records 330,000 or so clones, 80% to 90% of them present only once. The sample comprised PBMCs or T cells enriched from blood (not recorded which). The receptors shown here come from a man younger than 40 who had recovered from COVID-19.

This chain connects TRBV4-2 to TRBJ2-7; 8 nucleotides agree with TRBD2. Germline lookup yields CDR1 LGHNA and CDR2 YNFKEQ. The junction had 7 bases not matched to a gene; V was cut back by 3 bases and J by 3 bases. CDR3 length equals 15 residues. CDR3 DNA: TGTGCCAGCAGCCAGGGCCGGGGGGGCGGCTACGAGCAGTACTTC. Its translation is CASSQGRGGGYEQYF.

The chain carries TRBV11-3 and TRBJ2-5; 9 nucleotides agree with TRBD2. The germline gives CDR1 SGHNT, CDR2 YENEEA. V trimming: 3 bases; J trimming: 2 bases; junction bases outside the gene matches: 13. The CDR3 contains 18 residues. Here the CDR3 reads CASSLRDPVLAGQETQYF. The CDR3 DNA is TGTGCCAGCAGCTTGAGGGACCCTGTTCTAGCGGGACAAGAGACCCAGTACTTC.

The J gene is TRBJ1-2, the V gene TRBV21-1; the DNA was not used to check the table's D call, TRBD1. TRBV21-1 is a known pseudogene. The CDR3 runs to 15 residues. The DNA of the CDR3 is TGTGCCAGCAGCTCAAGGGACAGGGATAACTATGGCTACACCTTC. This gives the protein CASSSRDRDNYGYTF.

This clone appeared once. J is TRBJ2-1 and V is TRBV4-2; D is unresolved. V lost 0 bases, J lost 13 bases, and 16 bases lay in between. The length of the CDR3 is 14 residues. Germline V lookup: CDR1 LGHNA, CDR2 YNFKEQ. The chain's CDR3 is CASSQETHRVVQFF. The CDR3 nucleotides are TGTGCCAGCAGCCAAGAAACCCACCGGGTGGTACAGTTCTTC.

The chain uses TRBV27 and TRBJ1-2, with 7 bases fitting TRBD1. The V gene end was trimmed by 8 bases and the J gene end by 0 bases; junction bases not matched to a gene: 9. This CDR3 spans 15 amino acids. The germline gives CDR1 MNHEY, CDR2 SMNVEV (reference sequence). CDR3 DNA: TGTGCCAGCGGAATACAGGGGAGCGCTAACTATGGCTACACCTTC. Encoded protein: CASGIQGSANYGYTF.

V is TRBV13 and J is TRBJ2-1; 11 bases are a match to TRBD2. The germline gives CDR1 PRHDT, CDR2 FYEKMQ (reference sequence). J gave up 0 bases and V 5 bases, and 9 bases lay outside the gene matches. CDR3 size: 18 residues. Here the CDR3 reads CASSAASGGLSSYNEQFF. The DNA for the CDR3 is TGTGCCAGCAGCGCGGCTAGCGGGGGGTTGAGCTCCTACAATGAGCAGTTCTTC.

The chain carries TRBV6-1 and TRBJ2-3; D perhaps matches TRBD1 (6 bases). The V end was cut by 1 base, the J end by 2 bases, with 13 bases between. The germline V gene encodes CDR1 MNHNS and CDR2 SASEGT. The CDR3 is made up of 16 amino acids. CDR3: CASSEVVRGNTDTQYF. The CDR3 DNA sequence: TGTGCCAGCAGTGAAGTCGTCAGGGGAAACACAGATACGCAGTATTTT.

V and J are TRBV5-4 and TRBJ1-4, with D hard to call. V lost 0 bases and J 3 bases, leaving 6 bases between the germline ends. The V gene's germline CDR1 is SGHNT and CDR2 YYREEE (reference sequence). This CDR3 comprises 14 residues. The CDR3 DNA reads as TGTGCCAGCAGCTTGGGGAGCCCTAATGAAAAACTGTTTTTT. This translates into CASSLGSPNEKLFF.

The chain is built from TRBV5-1 and TRBJ1-2, with TRBD1 as a possible D gene (5 bases). The CDR3 contains 11 residues. Deletions cut 5 bases from V and 3 bases from J, with 5 bases between. Germline CDR1 SGHRS, CDR2 YFSETQ. CDR3 bases: TGCGCCAGCAGACAGGACTATGGCTACACCTTC. Amino acids: CASRQDYGYTF.

This chain links TRBV30 with TRBJ1-2; TRBD1 matches at 9 bases. Germline CDR1 GTSNPN, CDR2 SVGIG (reference sequence). The CDR3 has 14 amino acids. The ends lost 0 bases at V and 7 bases at J; junction bases unmatched: 6. CDR3 in DNA: TGTGCCTGGAGTGTACAGGGGACAGGGTCTGGCTACACCTTC. It codes for CAWSVQGTGSGYTF.